One sample yielded the 32 T cell receptor beta chains listed below, sequenced in a study of cytotoxic CD8 clonotypes in ibrutinib-treated CLL. Clones were sequenced by immunoSEQ multiplex PCR, and TCRdb holds only the in-frame ones, with some missing. The data show around 150,000 clones, about 88% seen once. Sequences were derived from PBMCs, sampled at disease progression, from a patient treated with ibrutinib. These receptors came from a human donor with chronic lymphocytic leukemia.

The chain recombines TRBV7-8 with TRBJ2-3, with D possibly TRBD2 on 5 matching bases. Germline V gives CDR1 SGHVS, CDR2 FQNEAQ. The CDR3 totals 15 residues. The V end lost 5 bases, the J end lost 3 bases, and 15 bases lay between the germline ends. This chain's CDR3 is CASSPHRTQTDTQYF. The DNA for the CDR3 is TGTGCCAGCAGCCCACACCGGACTCAGACAGATACGCAGTATTTT.

This chain joins TRBV11-2 and TRBJ1-1; TRBD1 agrees at 9 bases. The length of the CDR3 is 18 residues. V shed 2 bases, J shed 5 bases, and the junction held 15 bases outside the gene matches. Germline V lookup: CDR1 SGHAT, CDR2 FQNNGV. Written as DNA, the CDR3 is TGTGCCAGCAGCTTAACAATTCCCCCGGGACAGGGTTTTACTGAAGCTTTCTTT. Protein sequence: CASSLTIPPGQGFTEAFF.

The chain links TRBV19 to TRBJ1-2; D is perhaps TRBD1 (6 bases). The CDR3 sequence is 14 residues long. Germline CDR1 is LNHDA and CDR2 is SQIVND (reference sequence). Trimming shortened V by 4 bases and J by 4 bases, and 13 bases separated the two germline ends. This CDR3 is CASSRTQGLYGYTF. DNA for the CDR3: TGTGCCAGTAGTAGGACACAGGGCCTCTATGGCTACACCTTC.

V and J are TRBV29-1 and TRBJ2-2, with D possibly being TRBD1 (6 bases). This CDR3 comprises 12 residues. Germline V gene sequence: CDR1 SQVTM, CDR2 ANQGSEA. In DNA, the CDR3 is TGCAGTGAGGCTAGGGGGAGTGGGGAGCTGTTTTTT. Its translation is CSEARGSGELFF.

The rearrangement joins TRBV7-9 to TRBJ1-2; D perhaps matches TRBD1 (5 bases). The CDR3 loop spans 15 amino acids. The germline CDR1 and CDR2 sequences are SEHNR and FQNEAQ (reference sequence). Trimming took off 1 base at V and 4 bases at J, with 13 bases between the two ends. CDR3 amino acids: CASSLVGGRGYGYTF. The CDR3 nucleotides are TGTGCCAGCAGCTTAGTCGGGGGAAGGGGCTATGGCTACACCTTC.

This sequence joins TRBV4-1 and TRBJ2-1; 11 bases align to TRBD2. Germline assignment: CDR1 MGHRA and CDR2 YSYEKL. The CDR3 has 16 amino acids. V shed 3 bases, J shed 6 bases, and the junction held 7 bases outside the gene matches. The CDR3 region has the DNA TGCGCCAGCAGCCAGGAGCTAGCGGGAGGTGTCAATGAGCAGTTCTTC. This translates into CASSQELAGGVNEQFF.

This clone has just one count. The chain links TRBV28 to TRBJ1-4, with 9 nucleotides matching TRBD1. V was pared by 4 bases and J by 7 bases, with 7 bases of the junction left unmatched. Germline V lookup: CDR1 MDHEN, CDR2 SYDVKM. CDR3 length equals 15 residues. CDR3 region: CASSSTGTGFEKLFF. In nucleotides, the CDR3 is TGTGCCAGCAGTTCAACCGGGACAGGGTTTGAAAAACTGTTTTTT.

The rearrangement joins TRBV5-1 to TRBJ2-1; D may be TRBD2 (5 bases). Looked up from germline, CDR1 is SGHRS and CDR2 is YFSETQ. Trimming shortened V by 2 bases and J by 9 bases, and 9 bases separated the two germline ends. There are 12 residues in the CDR3. CDR3 sequence: CASSFGVGEQFF. Written as DNA, the CDR3 is TGCGCCAGCAGCTTCGGGGTGGGTGAGCAGTTCTTC.

This clone showed up just a few times. This rearrangement joins TRBV14 to TRBJ1-3, with TRBD1 matching over 9 bases. The germline gives CDR1 SGHDN, CDR2 FVKESK. CDR3 size: 16 residues. With V trimmed by 0 bases and J by 3 bases, 3 bases remained unmatched. The CDR3, as DNA: TGTGCCAGCAGCCAAGATATGACAGGGGGTGGAAACACCATATATTTT. This codes for CASSQDMTGGGNTIYF.

This clone was detected once. This chain uses TRBV6-1 with TRBJ2-3, with a possible D match to TRBD2 (6 bases). Germline CDR1 is MNHNS and CDR2 is SASEGT. Trimming pared 6 bases from V and 2 bases from J, leaving 12 bases between. This CDR3 contains 14 residues. For the CDR3, the DNA is TGTGCCAGCAGGGAGGGGATTCTCACAGATACGCAGTATTTT. This translates into CASREGILTDTQYF.

This rearrangement joins TRBV5-1 to TRBJ1-2; D is unresolved. This CDR3 contains 11 residues. Germline CDR1 SGHRS, CDR2 YFSETQ. The CDR3 is CVPPEPGGYTF. The CDR3 DNA is TGCGTGCCCCCAGAGCCTGGGGGCTACACCTTC.

This chain links TRBV6-5 with TRBJ2-7; tentatively, D is TRBD1 or TRBD2 (5 bases each). The CDR3 contains 13 residues. The V end lost 8 bases, the J end lost 3 bases, and 14 bases lay between the germline ends. CDR1 MNHEY and CDR2 SVGAGI come from the germline V gene. Written as DNA, the CDR3 is TGTGCCAGCGGCCGGGACGGTCGCTACGAGCAGTACTTC. Amino acid sequence: CASGRDGRYEQYF.

V usage is TRBV5-1 and J usage is TRBJ1-5; D is ambiguous. V lost 4 bases and J 3 bases, leaving 11 bases between the germline ends. Germline CDR1 SGHRS, CDR2 YFSETQ. This CDR3 spans 14 amino acids. The CDR3 nucleotides are TGCGCCAGCAGCCTGGACGGGAACAATCAGCCCCAGCATTTT. This sequence encodes CASSLDGNNQPQHF.

The chain carries TRBV18 and TRBJ2-7; 9 bases match TRBD2. The CDR3 is 15 amino acids. The V gene end was trimmed by 3 bases and the J gene end by 1 base; junction bases not matched to a gene: 4. Germline values: CDR1 KGHSH, CDR2 LQKENI. CDR3 DNA sequence: TGTGCCAGCTCACCTAGCGGGAGTGCGTCCTACGAGCAGTACTTC. Its protein is CASSPSGSASYEQYF.

This sequence joins TRBV6-6 and TRBJ1-5; no clear D gene. V was pared by 8 bases and J by 4 bases, with 12 bases between. Germline CDR1 reads MNHNY; CDR2 reads SVGAGI (reference sequence). This CDR3 is 13 amino acids long. The CDR3 nucleotides are TGTGCCAGCTCAAGGACCGGTAATCAGCCCCAGCATTTT. Protein sequence: CASSRTGNQPQHF.

The rearrangement joins TRBV5-1 to TRBJ2-7, with a possible D match to TRBD2 (6 bases). V lost 4 bases and J lost 4, with 6 bases in between. The CDR3 is made up of 11 amino acids. Per germline, CDR1 SGHRS and CDR2 YFSETQ. The CDR3 DNA follows: TGCGCCAGCAGCGGAGGGTACGAGCAGTACTTC. This translates into CASSGGYEQYF.

This clone showed up just once. The chain combines TRBV10-3 with TRBJ1-1, with D unclear. Looked up from germline, CDR1 is ENHRY and CDR2 is SYGVKD. Trimming shortened V by 3 bases and J by 5 bases, and 7 bases separated the two germline ends. CDR3 length: 12 residues. CDR3 in amino acids: CAISDLGTEAFF. CDR3 DNA sequence: TGTGCCATCAGTGATCTGGGAACTGAAGCTTTCTTT.

V is TRBV5-1 and J is TRBJ1-1, with 8 bases that match TRBD1. The CDR3 is made up of 16 amino acids. V dropped 1 base and J dropped 2; count of bases not matched to a gene: 7. Germline assignment: CDR1 SGHRS and CDR2 YFSETQ. In nucleotides, the CDR3 is TGCGCCAGCAGCTTGTTGCGGACAGGGAAAAACACTGAAGCTTTCTTT. Its protein product is CASSLLRTGKNTEAFF.

The genes are TRBV5-4 and TRBJ2-5; 16 bases line up with TRBD2. J lost 0 bases, V lost 4 bases, and 3 bases had no gene match. The CDR3 has 17 residues. Per germline, CDR1 SGHNT and CDR2 YYREEE (reference sequence). CDR3 residues: CASSRGLAGGYQETQYF. The CDR3 nucleotides are TGTGCCAGCAGCCGGGGACTAGCGGGAGGGTACCAAGAGACCCAGTACTTC.

This chain links TRBV11-2 with TRBJ2-1; TRBD2 matches 11 bases. Trimming took 0 bases from V and 12 from J; bases not matched to a gene: 7. CDR1 SGHAT and CDR2 FQNNGV come from the germline V gene. The CDR3 totals 15 residues. CDR3 region: CASSLDRPSGGLQFF. In nucleotides, the CDR3 is TGTGCCAGCAGCTTAGATCGCCCTAGCGGGGGGCTGCAGTTCTTC. Variable domain in full (rest from reference TRBV11-2 and TRBJ2-1): EAGVAQSPRYKIIEKRQSVAFWCNPISGHATLYWYQQILGQGPKLLIQFQNNGVVDDSQLPKDRFSAERLKGVDSTLKIQPAKLEDSAVYLCASSLDRPSGGLQFFGPGTRLTVL.

This chain joins TRBV2 and TRBJ2-7, with D tentatively TRBD1 or TRBD2 (5 bases each). The CDR3 is 14 residues long. Trimming left V 8 bases short and J 3 bases short, with 17 bases between. Germline V gives CDR1 SNHLY, CDR2 FYNNEI. The CDR3 reads CASHGDPIVYEQYF. CDR3 coding DNA: TGTGCCAGCCACGGGGACCCCATTGTCTACGAGCAGTACTTC.

The chain links TRBV11-2 to TRBJ2-6; D gene uncertain. The CDR3 covers 15 residues. The V gene's germline CDR1 is SGHAT and CDR2 FQNNGV. The ends were cut back, 1 base at V and 2 bases at J, with 6 bases in the middle. The chain's CDR3 is CASSLVLAGANVLTF. CDR3 bases: TGTGCCAGCAGCTTAGTACTGGCTGGGGCCAACGTCCTGACTTTC.

The V call is TRBV7-2, the J call TRBJ1-4, with D unresolved. Trimming removed 2 bases at V and 6 bases at J, with 13 bases between. Germline CDR1 SGHTA, CDR2 FQGNSA. The CDR3 length is 15 residues. CDR3 sequence (DNA): TGTGCCAGCAGCTTATATGCCGGGTGGGATGAAAAACTGTTTTTT. Protein: CASSLYAGWDEKLFF. The full variable domain, its missing parts supplied by reference TRBV7-2 and TRBJ1-4, is GAGVSQSPSNKVTEKGKDVELRCDPISGHTALYWYRQSLGQGLEFLIYFQGNSAPDKSGLPSDRFSAERTGGSVSTLTIQRTQQEDSAVYLCASSLYAGWDEKLFFGSGTQLSVL.

The gene calls are TRBV19 and TRBJ1-2, with 8 bases identical to TRBD1. With V trimmed by 7 bases and J by 4 bases, 2 bases remained unmatched. This CDR3 is 12 amino acids long. Germline V CDR1 and CDR2: LNHDA, SQIVND (reference sequence). CDR3 region: CASIGTGYGYTF. CDR3 nucleotides: TGTGCCAGTATAGGGACAGGCTATGGCTACACCTTC. Filled out from reference TRBV19 and TRBJ1-2, the complete variable domain reads DGGITQSPKYLFRKEGQNVTLSCEQNLNHDAMYWYRQDPGQGLRLIYYSQIVNDFQKGDIAEGYSVSREKKESFPLTVTSAQKNPTAFYLCASIGTGYGYTFGSGTRLTVV.

This chain joins TRBV7-2 and TRBJ2-7; no clear D. CDR1 and CDR2 from the germline V gene are SGHTA and FQGNSA. V was trimmed by 5 bases and J by 3 bases, leaving 14 bases between them. The CDR3 is 14 amino acids. The DNA for the CDR3 is TGTGCCAGCAGCCCCGCTGGACCACGCTACGAGCAGTACTTC. Translating it yields CASSPAGPRYEQYF.

The V gene is TRBV20-1, the J gene TRBJ2-1; possible D gene TRBD1, 6 bases. Deletions cut 6 bases from V and 9 bases from J, with 12 bases between. Germline V gives CDR1 DFQATT, CDR2 SNEGSKA (reference sequence). The CDR3 sequence is 11 residues long. The CDR3 nucleotides are TGCAGTGCAAACAGGGTCGGTGAGCAGTTCTTC. Its protein product is CSANRVGEQFF.

The chain is built from TRBV30 and TRBJ2-5; a weak D match, TRBD1 (6 bases). This CDR3 is built from 12 residues. The V end was cut by 2 bases, the J end by 4 bases, with 8 bases between. Germline CDR1 and CDR2: GTSNPN and SVGIG (reference sequence). The DNA for the CDR3 is TGTGCCTGGAGTATAGGGGGAGAGACCCAGTACTTC. This codes for CAWSIGGETQYF. Drawing the rest from reference TRBV30 and TRBJ2-5, the complete variable domain is SQTIHQWPATLVQPVGSPLSLECTVEGTSNPNLYWYRQAAGRGLQLLFYSVGIGQISSEVPQNLSASRPQDRQFILSSKKLLLSDSGFYLCAWSIGGETQYFGPGTRLLVL.

The chain joins TRBV4-2 to TRBJ2-7, with 10 bases identical to TRBD2. V was pared by 1 base and J by 3 bases, with 6 bases of the junction left unmatched. CDR1 and CDR2 (germline): LGHNA, YNFKEQ. This CDR3 is 16 amino acids long. The CDR3 spells CASSQVGLAGDYEQYF. The CDR3 DNA follows: TGTGCCAGCAGCCAAGTCGGGCTAGCGGGAGACTACGAGCAGTACTTC.

The chain combines TRBV4-1 with TRBJ1-2; 9 nucleotides agree with TRBD1. V was clipped by 0 bases and J by 5 bases; unmatched bases: 4. This CDR3 has 15 amino acids. Germline lookup yields CDR1 MGHRA and CDR2 YSYEKL. The CDR3 nucleotides are TGCGCCAGCAGCCAAGACCGGGACAGGGCTTATGGCTACACCTTC. Protein product: CASSQDRDRAYGYTF.

This clone was recorded once. This chain links TRBV7-9 with TRBJ2-5; possible D gene TRBD2, 6 bases. V was clipped by 1 base and J by 4 bases, with 19 bases between them. The germline CDR1 and CDR2 sequences are SEHNR and FQNEAQ (reference sequence). This CDR3 is 17 amino acids long. CDR3: CASSLDPGGLRRETQYF. The CDR3 coding sequence is TGTGCCAGCAGCTTAGATCCCGGGGGTCTGAGGAGAGAGACCCAGTACTTC. Filled out from reference TRBV7-9 and TRBJ2-5, the complete variable domain reads DTGVSQNPRHKITKRGQNVTFRCDPISEHNRLYWYRQTLGQGPEFLTYFQNEAQLEKSRLLSDRFSAERPKGSFSTLEIQRTEQGDSAMYLCASSLDPGGLRRETQYFGPGTRLLVL.

This clone was seen a handful of times. The chain is built from TRBV19 and TRBJ2-7; tentatively, D is TRBD1 or TRBD2 (6 bases each). The germline gives CDR1 LNHDA, CDR2 SQIVND (reference sequence). With 5 bases removed from V and 6 bases from J, the gap between germline ends came to 20 bases. The CDR3 loop spans 15 amino acids. CDR3 nucleotide sequence: TGTGCCAGTAGTGCAGGGGTCGGGGGTTCGTTCGAGCAGTACTTC. The encoded protein is CASSAGVGGSFEQYF. The full variable domain, in which reference TRBV19 and TRBJ2-7 provide the parts outside the CDR3, is DGGITQSPKYLFRKEGQNVTLSCEQNLNHDAMYWYRQDPGQGLRLIYYSQIVNDFQKGDIAEGYSVSREKKESFPLTVTSAQKNPTAFYLCASSAGVGGSFEQYFGPGTRLTVT.

Comment on this clone: Mismatch with germline at one junction end may stem from a read error. The V call is TRBV15, the J call TRBJ1-1, with 9 bases identical to TRBD1. Germline CDR1 LNHNV, CDR2 YYDKDF (reference sequence). The CDR3 is 16 residues long. The chain's CDR3 is CATSGDRTGVATEAFF. In DNA, the CDR3 is TGTGCCACCAGCGGAGACAGGACAGGGGTGGCCACTGAAGCTTTCTTT.